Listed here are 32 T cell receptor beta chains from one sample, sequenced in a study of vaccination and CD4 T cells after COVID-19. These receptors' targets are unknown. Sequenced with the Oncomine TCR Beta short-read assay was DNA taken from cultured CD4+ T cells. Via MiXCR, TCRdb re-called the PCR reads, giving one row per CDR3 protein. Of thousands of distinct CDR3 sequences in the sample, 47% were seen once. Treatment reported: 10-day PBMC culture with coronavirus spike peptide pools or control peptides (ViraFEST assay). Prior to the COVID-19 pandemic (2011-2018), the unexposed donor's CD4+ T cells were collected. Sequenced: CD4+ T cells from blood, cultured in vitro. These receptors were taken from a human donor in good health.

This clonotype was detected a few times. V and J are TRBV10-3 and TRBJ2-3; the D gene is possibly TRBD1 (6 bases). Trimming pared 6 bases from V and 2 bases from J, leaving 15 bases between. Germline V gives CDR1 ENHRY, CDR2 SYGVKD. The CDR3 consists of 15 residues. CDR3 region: CAISPQGPSTDTQYF. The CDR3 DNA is TGTGCCATCAGCCCACAGGGCCCATCCACAGATACGCAGTATTTT.

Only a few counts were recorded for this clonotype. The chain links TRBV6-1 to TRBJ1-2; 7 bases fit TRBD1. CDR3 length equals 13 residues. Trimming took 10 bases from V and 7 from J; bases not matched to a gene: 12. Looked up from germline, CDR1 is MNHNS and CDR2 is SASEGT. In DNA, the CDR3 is TGTGCCACCCGTGACGGACAGGTATCTGGCTACACCTTC. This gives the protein CATRDGQVSGYTF.

The DNA of the CDR3 is TGTGCCAGTAGTATAGGCGGCAGCCTAGCGGGAGAGACCCAGTACTTC. It codes for CASSIGGSLAGETQYF. The chain recombines TRBV19 with TRBJ2-5; 8 bases align to TRBD2. The CDR3 consists of 16 residues. The germline V gene encodes CDR1 LNHDA and CDR2 SQIVND (reference sequence). V shed 1 base, J shed 4 bases, and the junction held 8 bases outside the gene matches.

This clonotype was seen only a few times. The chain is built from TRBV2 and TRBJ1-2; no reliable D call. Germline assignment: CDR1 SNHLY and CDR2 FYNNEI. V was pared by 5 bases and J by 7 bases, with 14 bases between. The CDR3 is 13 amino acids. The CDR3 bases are TGTGCCAGCAGTCCGATCGGGGAGGGTGGCTACACCTTC. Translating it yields CASSPIGEGGYTF.

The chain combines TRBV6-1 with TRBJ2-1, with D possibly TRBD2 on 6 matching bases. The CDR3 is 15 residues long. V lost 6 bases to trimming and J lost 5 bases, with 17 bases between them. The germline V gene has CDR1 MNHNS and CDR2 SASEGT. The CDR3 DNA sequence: TGTGCCAGCAGACCAACCGGGACTCCGAACAATGAGCAGTTCTTC. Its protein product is CASRPTGTPNNEQFF.

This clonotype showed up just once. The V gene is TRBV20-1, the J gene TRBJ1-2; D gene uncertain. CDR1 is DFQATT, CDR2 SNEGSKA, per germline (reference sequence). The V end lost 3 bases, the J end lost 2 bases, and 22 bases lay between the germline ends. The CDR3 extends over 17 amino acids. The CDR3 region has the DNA TGCAGTGCTAGGACCAACCAAAGGATCCCACCCAACTATGGCTACACCTTC. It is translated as CSARTNQRIPPNYGYTF.

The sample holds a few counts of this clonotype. Written as DNA, the CDR3 is TGTGCCAGCACCCTGGGAGTCCGTGATGACTATGGCTACACCTTC. It codes for CASTLGVRDDYGYTF. The chain has TRBV11-2 and TRBJ1-2; no reliable D call. The germline gives CDR1 SGHAT, CDR2 FQNNGV. With 7 bases removed from V and 3 bases from J, the gap between germline ends came to 18 bases. The length of the CDR3 is 15 residues.

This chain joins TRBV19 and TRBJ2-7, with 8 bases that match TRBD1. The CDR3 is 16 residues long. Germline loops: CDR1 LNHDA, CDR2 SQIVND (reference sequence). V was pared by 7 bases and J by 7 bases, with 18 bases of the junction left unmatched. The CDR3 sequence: CASIPSPDRALGEQYF. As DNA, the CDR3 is TGTGCCAGTATACCCTCACCGGACAGGGCCCTCGGGGAGCAGTACTTC.

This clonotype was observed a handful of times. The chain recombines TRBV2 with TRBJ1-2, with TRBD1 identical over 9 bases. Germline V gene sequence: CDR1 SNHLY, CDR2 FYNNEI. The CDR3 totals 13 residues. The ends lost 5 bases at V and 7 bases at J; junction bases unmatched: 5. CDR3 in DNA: TGTGCCAGCAGTACACAGGGGGCGAGTGGCTACACCTTC. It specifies CASSTQGASGYTF.

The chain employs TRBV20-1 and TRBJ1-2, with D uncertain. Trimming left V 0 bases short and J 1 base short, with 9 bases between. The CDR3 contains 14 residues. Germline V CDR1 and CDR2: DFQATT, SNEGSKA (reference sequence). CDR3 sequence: CSARDLANNYGYTF. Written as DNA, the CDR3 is TGCAGTGCTAGAGATCTTGCCAATAACTATGGCTACACCTTC.

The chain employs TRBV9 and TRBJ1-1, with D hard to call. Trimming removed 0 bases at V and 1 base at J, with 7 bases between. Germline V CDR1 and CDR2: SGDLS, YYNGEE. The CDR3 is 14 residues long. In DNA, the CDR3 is TGTGCCAGCAGCGTAGCCGGATCGAACACTGAAGCTTTCTTT. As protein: CASSVAGSNTEAFF.

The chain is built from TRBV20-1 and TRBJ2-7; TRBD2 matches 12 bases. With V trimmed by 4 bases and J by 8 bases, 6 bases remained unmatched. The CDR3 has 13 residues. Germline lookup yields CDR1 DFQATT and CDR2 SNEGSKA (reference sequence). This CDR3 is CSATLAGGDQQYF. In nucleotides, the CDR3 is TGCAGTGCTACACTAGCGGGAGGCGACCAGCAGTACTTC.

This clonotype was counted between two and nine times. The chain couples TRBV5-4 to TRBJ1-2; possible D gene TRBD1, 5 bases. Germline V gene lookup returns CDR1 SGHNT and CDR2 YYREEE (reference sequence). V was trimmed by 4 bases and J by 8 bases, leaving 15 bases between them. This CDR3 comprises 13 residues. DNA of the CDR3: TGTGCCAGCAGCCTCCCGGGGACTGGCGGCTACACCTTC. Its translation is CASSLPGTGGYTF.

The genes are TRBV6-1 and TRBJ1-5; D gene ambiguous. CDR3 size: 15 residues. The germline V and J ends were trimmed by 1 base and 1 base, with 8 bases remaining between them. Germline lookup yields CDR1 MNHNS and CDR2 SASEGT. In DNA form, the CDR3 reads TGTGCCAGCAGTGAAGTACCAGCAAGCAATCAGCCCCAGCATTTT. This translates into CASSEVPASNQPQHF.

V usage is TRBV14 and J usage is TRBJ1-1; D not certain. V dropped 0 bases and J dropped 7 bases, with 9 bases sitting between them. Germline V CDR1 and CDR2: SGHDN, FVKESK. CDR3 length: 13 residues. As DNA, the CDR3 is TGTGCCAGCAGCCAAGATAGGGTCCTTGAAGCTTTCTTT. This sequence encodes CASSQDRVLEAFF.

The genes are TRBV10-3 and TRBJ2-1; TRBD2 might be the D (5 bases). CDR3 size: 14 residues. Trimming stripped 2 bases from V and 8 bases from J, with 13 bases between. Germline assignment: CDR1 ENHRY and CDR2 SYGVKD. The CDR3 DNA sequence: TGTGCCATCAGTGAGCTGGGCGCGCGGGATGAGCAGTTCTTC. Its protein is CAISELGARDEQFF.

CDR3 sequence: CASSGENTEAFF. As DNA, the CDR3 is TGCGCCAGCAGCGGAGAGAACACTGAAGCTTTCTTT. The gene calls are TRBV5-1 and TRBJ1-1, with D hard to call. The CDR3 has 12 amino acids. Deletions cut 4 bases from V and 1 base from J, with 5 bases between. The germline CDR1 and CDR2 sequences are SGHRS and YFSETQ.

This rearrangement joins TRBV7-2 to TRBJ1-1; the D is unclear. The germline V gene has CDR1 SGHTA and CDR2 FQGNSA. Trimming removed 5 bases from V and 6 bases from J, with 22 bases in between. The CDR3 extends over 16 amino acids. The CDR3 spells CASSTRPAGSGSEAFF. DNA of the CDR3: TGTGCCAGCAGCACACGACCTGCGGGTTCTGGGTCTGAAGCTTTCTTT. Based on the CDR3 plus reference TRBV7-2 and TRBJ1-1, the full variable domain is GAGVSQSPSNKVTEKGKDVELRCDPISGHTALYWYRQSLGQGLEFLIYFQGNSAPDKSGLPSDRFSAERTGGSVSTLTIQRTQQEDSAVYLCASSTRPAGSGSEAFFGQGTRLTVV.

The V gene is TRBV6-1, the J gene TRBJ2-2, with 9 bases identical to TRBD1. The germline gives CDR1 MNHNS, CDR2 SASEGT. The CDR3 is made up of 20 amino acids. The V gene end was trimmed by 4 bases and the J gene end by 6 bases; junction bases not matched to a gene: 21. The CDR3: CASSGRTGTGPTRSPGELFF. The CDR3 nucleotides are TGTGCCAGCAGTGGACGGACCGGGACAGGGCCCACCCGGAGCCCCGGGGAGCTGTTTTTT.

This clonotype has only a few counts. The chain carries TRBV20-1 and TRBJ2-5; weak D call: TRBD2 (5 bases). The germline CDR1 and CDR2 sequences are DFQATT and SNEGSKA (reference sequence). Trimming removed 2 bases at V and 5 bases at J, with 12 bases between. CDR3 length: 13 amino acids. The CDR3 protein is CSARNVGVETQYF. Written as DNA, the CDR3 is TGCAGTGCTAGAAACGTGGGAGTGGAGACCCAGTACTTC.

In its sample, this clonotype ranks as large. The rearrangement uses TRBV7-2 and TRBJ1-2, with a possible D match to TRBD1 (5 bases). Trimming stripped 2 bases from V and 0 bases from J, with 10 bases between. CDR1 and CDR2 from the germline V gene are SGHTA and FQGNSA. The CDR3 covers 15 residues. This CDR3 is CASSLRGPSNYGYTF. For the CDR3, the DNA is TGTGCCAGCAGCTTACGGGGACCTTCTAACTATGGCTACACCTTC.

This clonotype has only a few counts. As DNA, the CDR3 is TGTGCCAGCTCACCAACGAACAGGGGGAATGGCTACACCTTC. Protein sequence: CASSPTNRGNGYTF. The genes are TRBV18 and TRBJ1-2; 8 nucleotides line up with TRBD1. The CDR3 has 14 amino acids. CDR1 is KGHSH, CDR2 LQKENI, per germline. The V segment lost 2 bases and the J segment 6 bases; nucleotides outside the gene matches: 5.

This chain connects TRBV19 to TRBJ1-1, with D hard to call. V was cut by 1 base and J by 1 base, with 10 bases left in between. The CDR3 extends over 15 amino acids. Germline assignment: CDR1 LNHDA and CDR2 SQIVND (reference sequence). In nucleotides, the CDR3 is TGTGCCAGTAGTATAGTGGGCACCAAGAACACTGAAGCTTTCTTT. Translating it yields CASSIVGTKNTEAFF.

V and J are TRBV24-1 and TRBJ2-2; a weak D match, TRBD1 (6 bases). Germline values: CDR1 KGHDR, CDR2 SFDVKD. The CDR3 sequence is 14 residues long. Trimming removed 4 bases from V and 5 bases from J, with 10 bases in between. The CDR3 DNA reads TGTGCCACCAGTGACCCCAGGGGAACCGGGGAGCTGTTTTTT. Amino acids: CATSDPRGTGELFF.

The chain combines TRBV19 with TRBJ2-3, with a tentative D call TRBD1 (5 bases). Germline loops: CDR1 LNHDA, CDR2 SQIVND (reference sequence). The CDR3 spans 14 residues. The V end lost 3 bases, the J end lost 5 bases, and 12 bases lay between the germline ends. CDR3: CASSIGAGVDTQYF. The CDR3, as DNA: TGTGCCAGTAGTATTGGGGCAGGAGTAGATACGCAGTATTTT.

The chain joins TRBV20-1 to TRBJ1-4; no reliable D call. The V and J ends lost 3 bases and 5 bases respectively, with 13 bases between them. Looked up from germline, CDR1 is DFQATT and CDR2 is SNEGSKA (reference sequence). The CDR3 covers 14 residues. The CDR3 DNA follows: TGCAGTGCTAGTTGGGCATCGGAGAATGAAAAACTGTTTTTT. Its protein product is CSASWASENEKLFF.

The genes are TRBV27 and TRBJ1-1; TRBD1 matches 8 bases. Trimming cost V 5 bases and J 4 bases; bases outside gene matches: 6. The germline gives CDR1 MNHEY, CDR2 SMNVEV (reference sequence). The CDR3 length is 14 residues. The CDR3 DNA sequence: TGTGCCAGCAGTCTTTCGACAGGGGCCACTGAAGCTTTCTTT. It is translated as CASSLSTGATEAFF.

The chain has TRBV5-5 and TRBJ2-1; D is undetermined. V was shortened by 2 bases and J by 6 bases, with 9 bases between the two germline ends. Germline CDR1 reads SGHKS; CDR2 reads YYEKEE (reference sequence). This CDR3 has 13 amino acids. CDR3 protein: CASSLEPANEQFF. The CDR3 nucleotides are TGTGCCAGCAGCTTAGAGCCCGCCAATGAGCAGTTCTTC. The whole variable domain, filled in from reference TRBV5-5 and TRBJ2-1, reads DAGVTQSPTHLIKTRGQQVTLRCSPISGHKSVSWYQQVLGQGPQFIFQYYEKEERGRGNFPDRFSARQFPNYSSELNVNALLLGDSALYLCASSLEPANEQFFGPGTRLTVL.

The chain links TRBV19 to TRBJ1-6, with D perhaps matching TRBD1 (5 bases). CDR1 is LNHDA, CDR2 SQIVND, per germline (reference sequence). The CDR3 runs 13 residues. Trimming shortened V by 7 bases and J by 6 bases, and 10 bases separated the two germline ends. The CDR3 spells CASKDSLNSPLHF. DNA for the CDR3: TGTGCCAGTAAAGACAGCCTTAATTCACCCCTCCACTTT.

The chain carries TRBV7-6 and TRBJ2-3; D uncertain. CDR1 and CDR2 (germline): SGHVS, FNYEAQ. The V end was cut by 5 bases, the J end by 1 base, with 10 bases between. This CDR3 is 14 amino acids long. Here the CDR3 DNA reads TGTGCCAGCAGCCGTCTTTGGGGCACAGATACGCAGTATTTT. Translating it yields CASSRLWGTDTQYF. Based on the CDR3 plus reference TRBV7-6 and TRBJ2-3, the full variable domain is GAGVSQSPRYKVTKRGQDVALRCDPISGHVSLYWYRQALGQGPEFLTYFNYEAQQDKSGLPNDRFSAERPEGSISTLTIQRTEQRDSAMYRCASSRLWGTDTQYFGPGTRLTVL.

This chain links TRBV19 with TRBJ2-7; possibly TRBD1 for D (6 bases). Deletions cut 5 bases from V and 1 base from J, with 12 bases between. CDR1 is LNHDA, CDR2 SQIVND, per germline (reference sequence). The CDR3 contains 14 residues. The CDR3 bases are TGTGCCAGTAGTGTCGGACAGTTTTCCTACGAGCAGTACTTC. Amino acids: CASSVGQFSYEQYF.

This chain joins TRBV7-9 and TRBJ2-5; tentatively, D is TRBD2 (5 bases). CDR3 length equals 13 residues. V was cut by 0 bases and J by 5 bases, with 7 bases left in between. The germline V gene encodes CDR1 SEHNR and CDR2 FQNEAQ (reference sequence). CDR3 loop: CASSLASVETQYF. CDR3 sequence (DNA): TGTGCCAGCAGCTTAGCTAGCGTCGAGACCCAGTACTTC.